Given below is one T cell receptor beta chain in context. Authors' processing steps: Reference gene primer amplification in the assay estimated nucleated cell counts. Some clones are missing from TCRdb's copy, which holds only in-frame ones; the method was immunoSEQ multiplex PCR. The D gene and trimming were derived from the DNA, and the V and J assignments and clone size from that table. The table has some 200,000 clones, approximately 90% seen once; the top ten hold about 9.4%. Germline CDR1 reads SGHTA; CDR2 reads FQGTGA. V was clipped by 5 bases and J by 1 base, with 11 bases between them. The CDR3 is 14 amino acids. The sample belongs to a study of blood T cell repertoires in COVID-19. Turning to the study itself: Specimens from acute and convalescent COVID-19 originated in the United States, Italy and Spain. PBMCs, B-cell-depleted T cells, or T cells provided the cDNA or gDNA that made up the material.

This sequence was found in a man in his late teens or twenties with acute COVID-19. Specimen: PBMCs or T cells enriched from blood (not recorded which). The rearrangement uses TRBV7-3 and TRBJ1-1; TRBD1 is a possible D gene (6 bases). The CDR3 DNA is TGTGCCAGCAGCATGGGACACCAGAACACTGAAGCTTTCTTT. As protein: CASSMGHQNTEAFF.